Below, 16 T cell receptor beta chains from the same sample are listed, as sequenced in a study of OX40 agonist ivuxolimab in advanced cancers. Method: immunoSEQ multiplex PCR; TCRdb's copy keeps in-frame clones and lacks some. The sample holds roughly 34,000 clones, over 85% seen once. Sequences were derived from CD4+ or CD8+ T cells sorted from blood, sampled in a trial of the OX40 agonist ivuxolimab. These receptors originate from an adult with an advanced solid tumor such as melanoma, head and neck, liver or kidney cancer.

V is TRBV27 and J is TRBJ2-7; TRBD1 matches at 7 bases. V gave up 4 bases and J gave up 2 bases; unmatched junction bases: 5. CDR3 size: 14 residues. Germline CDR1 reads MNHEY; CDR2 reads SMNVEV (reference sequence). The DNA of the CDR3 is TGTGCCAGCAGTTCCGAGGGGGCGGCCTACGAGCAGTACTTC. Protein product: CASSSEGAAYEQYF.

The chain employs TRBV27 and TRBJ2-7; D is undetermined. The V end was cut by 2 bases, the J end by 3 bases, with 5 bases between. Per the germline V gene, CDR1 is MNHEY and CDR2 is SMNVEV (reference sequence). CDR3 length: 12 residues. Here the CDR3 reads CASSLDGYEQYF. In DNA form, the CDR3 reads TGTGCCAGCAGTTTAGATGGCTACGAGCAGTACTTC.

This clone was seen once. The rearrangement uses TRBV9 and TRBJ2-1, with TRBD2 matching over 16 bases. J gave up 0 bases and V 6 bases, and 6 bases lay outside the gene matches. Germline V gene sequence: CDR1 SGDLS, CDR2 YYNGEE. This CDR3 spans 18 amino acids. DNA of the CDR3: TGTGCCAGCAAAGGGACTAGCGGGGGGGCTAGCTCCTACAATGAGCAGTTCTTC. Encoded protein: CASKGTSGGASSYNEQFF.

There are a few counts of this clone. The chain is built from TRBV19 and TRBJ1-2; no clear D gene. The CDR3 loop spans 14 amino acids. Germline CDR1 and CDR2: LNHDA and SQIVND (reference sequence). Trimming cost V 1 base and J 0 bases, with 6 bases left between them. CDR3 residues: CASSIGSSNYGYTF. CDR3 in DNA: TGTGCCAGTAGTATAGGGAGTTCTAACTATGGCTACACCTTC.

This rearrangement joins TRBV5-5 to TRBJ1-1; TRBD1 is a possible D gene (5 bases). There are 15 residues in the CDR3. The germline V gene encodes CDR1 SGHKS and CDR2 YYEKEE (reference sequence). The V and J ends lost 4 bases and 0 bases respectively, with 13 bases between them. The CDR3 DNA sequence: TGTGCCAGCAGCCCGAGCGGGGGGATGAACACTGAAGCTTTCTTT. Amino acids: CASSPSGGMNTEAFF.

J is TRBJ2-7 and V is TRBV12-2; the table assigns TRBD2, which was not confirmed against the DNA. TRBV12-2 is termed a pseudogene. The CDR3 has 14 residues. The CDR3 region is CASRGTFKTYEQYF. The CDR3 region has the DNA TGTGCAAGTCGGGGGACTTTTAAGACCTACGAGCAGTACTTC.

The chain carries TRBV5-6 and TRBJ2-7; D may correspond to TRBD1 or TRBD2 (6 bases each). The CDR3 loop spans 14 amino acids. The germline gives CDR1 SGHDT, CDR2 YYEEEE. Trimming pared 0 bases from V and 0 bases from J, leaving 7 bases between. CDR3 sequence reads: CASSLAGASYEQYF. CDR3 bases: TGTGCCAGCAGCTTGGCGGGGGCCTCCTACGAGCAGTACTTC.

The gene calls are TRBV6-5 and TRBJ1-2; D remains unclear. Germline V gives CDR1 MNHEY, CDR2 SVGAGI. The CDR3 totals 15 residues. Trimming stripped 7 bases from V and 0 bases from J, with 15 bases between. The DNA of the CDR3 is TGTGCCAGCACCAGCGGGGAGTCACCTAACTATGGCTACACCTTC. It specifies CASTSGESPNYGYTF.

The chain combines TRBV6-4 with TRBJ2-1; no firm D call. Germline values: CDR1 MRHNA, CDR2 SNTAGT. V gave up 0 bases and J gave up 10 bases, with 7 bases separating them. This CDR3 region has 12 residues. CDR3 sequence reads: CASSDSGGEQFF. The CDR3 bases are TGTGCCAGCAGTGACTCGGGCGGAGAGCAGTTCTTC.

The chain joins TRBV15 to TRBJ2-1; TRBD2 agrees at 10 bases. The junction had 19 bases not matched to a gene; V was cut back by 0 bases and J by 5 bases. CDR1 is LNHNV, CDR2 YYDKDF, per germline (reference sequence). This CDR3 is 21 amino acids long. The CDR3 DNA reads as TGTGCCACCAGCAGAGATAGGGTGGTGGTAGCGGGAGGCTCCGTAAACAATGAGCAGTTCTTC. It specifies CATSRDRVVVAGGSVNNEQFF.

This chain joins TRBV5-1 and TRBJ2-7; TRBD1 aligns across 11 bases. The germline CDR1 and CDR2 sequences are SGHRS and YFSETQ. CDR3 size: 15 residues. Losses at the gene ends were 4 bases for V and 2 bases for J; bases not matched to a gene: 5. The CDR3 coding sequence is TGCGCCAGCAGCGCTTGGGACAGGGGGGCCTACGAGCAGTACTTC. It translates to CASSAWDRGAYEQYF. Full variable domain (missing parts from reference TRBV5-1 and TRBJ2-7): KAGVTQTPRYLIKTRGQQVTLSCSPISGHRSVSWYQQTPGQGLQFLFEYFSETQRNKGNFPGRFSGRQFSNSRSEMNVSTLELGDSALYLCASSAWDRGAYEQYFGPGTRLTVT.

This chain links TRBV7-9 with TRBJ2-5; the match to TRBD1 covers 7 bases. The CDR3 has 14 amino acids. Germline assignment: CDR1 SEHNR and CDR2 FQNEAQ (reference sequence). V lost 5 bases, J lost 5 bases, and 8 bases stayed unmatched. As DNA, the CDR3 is TGTGCCAGCAGCAAAACAGGGGTCGGGGAGACCCAGTACTTC. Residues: CASSKTGVGETQYF.

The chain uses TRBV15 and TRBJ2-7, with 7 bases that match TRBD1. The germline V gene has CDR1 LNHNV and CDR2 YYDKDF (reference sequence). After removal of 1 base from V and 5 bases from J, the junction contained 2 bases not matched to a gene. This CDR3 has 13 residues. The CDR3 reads CATSRVGGDEQYF. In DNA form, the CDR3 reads TGTGCCACCAGCAGAGTAGGGGGCGACGAGCAGTACTTC.

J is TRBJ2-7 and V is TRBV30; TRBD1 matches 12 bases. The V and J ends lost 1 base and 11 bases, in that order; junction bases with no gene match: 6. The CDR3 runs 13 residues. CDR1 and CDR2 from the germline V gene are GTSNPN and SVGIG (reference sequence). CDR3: CAWSGDRGPGEYF. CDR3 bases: TGTGCCTGGAGTGGGGACAGGGGGCCAGGGGAGTACTTC.

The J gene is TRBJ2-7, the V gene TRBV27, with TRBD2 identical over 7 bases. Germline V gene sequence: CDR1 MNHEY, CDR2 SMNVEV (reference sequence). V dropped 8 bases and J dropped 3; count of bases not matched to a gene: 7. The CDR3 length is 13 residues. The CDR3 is CASSAGRGYEQYF. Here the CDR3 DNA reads TGTGCCAGCTCCGCGGGGAGGGGCTACGAGCAGTACTTC.

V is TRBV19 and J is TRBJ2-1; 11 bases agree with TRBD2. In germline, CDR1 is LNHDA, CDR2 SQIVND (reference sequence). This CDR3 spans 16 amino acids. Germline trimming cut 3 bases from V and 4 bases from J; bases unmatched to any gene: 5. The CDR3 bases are TGTGCCAGTAGTATTCAGGGACTAGCGGATTACAATGAGCAGTTCTTC. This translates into CASSIQGLADYNEQFF. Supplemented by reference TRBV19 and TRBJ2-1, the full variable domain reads DGGITQSPKYLFRKEGQNVTLSCEQNLNHDAMYWYRQDPGQGLRLIYYSQIVNDFQKGDIAEGYSVSREKKESFPLTVTSAQKNPTAFYLCASSIQGLADYNEQFFGPGTRLTVL.